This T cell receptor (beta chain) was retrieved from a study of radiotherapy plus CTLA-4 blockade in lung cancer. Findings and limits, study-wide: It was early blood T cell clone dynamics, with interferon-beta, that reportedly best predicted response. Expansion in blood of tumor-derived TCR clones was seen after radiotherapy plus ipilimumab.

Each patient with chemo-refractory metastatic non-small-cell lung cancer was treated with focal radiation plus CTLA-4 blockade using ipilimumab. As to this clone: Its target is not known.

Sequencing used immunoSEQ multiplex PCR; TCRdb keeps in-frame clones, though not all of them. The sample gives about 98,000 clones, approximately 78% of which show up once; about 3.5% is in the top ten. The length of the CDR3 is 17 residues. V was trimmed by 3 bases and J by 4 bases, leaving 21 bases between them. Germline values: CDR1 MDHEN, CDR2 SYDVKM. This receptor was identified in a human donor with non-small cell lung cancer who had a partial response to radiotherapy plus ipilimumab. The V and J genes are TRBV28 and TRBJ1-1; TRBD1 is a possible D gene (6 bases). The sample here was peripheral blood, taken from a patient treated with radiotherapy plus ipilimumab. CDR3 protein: CASSLIDGDARGTEAFF. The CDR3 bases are TGTGCCAGCAGTTTGATCGACGGGGACGCCAGGGGCACTGAAGCTTTCTTT.